The TCR beta chain under discussion was sequenced for a study of yellow fever vaccine responses in identical twins. The CDR3 runs 14 residues. The germline CDR1 and CDR2 sequences are SGHAT and FQNNGV. V lost 2 bases and J lost 9, with 14 bases in between. TCRdb processed the RT-PCR reads anew with MiXCR; each CDR3 protein has one entry. The profile covers about 960 distinct CDR3 sequences, with more than 70% appearing a single time and 15% to 18% taken by the ten largest. The TCR originated in a female donor who received the yellow fever vaccine. Source: T cells from blood (PBMCs), unsorted or a sorted subset (not recorded which), taken before or after yellow fever vaccination (not recorded which). The chain combines TRBV11-2 with TRBJ2-1, with a possible D match to TRBD1 (5 bases). The CDR3 loop is CASSLSPGAGEQFF. CDR3 in DNA: TGTGCCAGCAGCTTATCTCCTGGGGCAGGTGAGCAGTTCTTC.